The 5 T cell receptor beta chains in this list originate from one sample, sequenced in a study of graft-versus-host responses after intestinal transplantation. The assay was immunoSEQ multiplex PCR, and TCRdb's table has in-frame clones only and misses some. The table has 73,000 or so clones, nearly 90% seen once. Which antigens these TCRs recognize remains unknown. The sequencing used unstimulated CD8+ T cells sorted from spleen or lymph node cells, collected before transplant. These receptors all stem from a human donor who was the organ donor for an intestinal transplant.

Points on this clone: A junction end diverges from the germline sequence, so it may reflect a read error. The rearrangement links TRBV2 to TRBJ2-1; D might be TRBD1 (5 bases). Germline values: CDR1 SNHLY, CDR2 FYNNEI. The CDR3 covers 15 residues. CDR3 bases: TGTGCCAGCAGCGAAGGCAGGGTTTCCCGCAATGAGCAGTTCTTC. It specifies CASSEGRVSRNEQFF.

This clone has more than one count but fewer than ten. V usage is TRBV6-6 and J usage is TRBJ1-2, with TRBD1 as a possible D gene (5 bases). The ends were cut back, 1 base at V and 0 bases at J, with 9 bases in the middle. Germline lookup yields CDR1 MNHNY and CDR2 SVGAGI (reference sequence). This CDR3 contains 15 residues. This CDR3 reads CASSYYWGANYGYTF. DNA for the CDR3: TGTGCCAGCAGTTACTATTGGGGGGCTAACTATGGCTACACCTTC.

The V and J genes are TRBV15 and TRBJ1-1; D is perhaps TRBD1 (6 bases). CDR1 LNHNV and CDR2 YYDKDF come from the germline V gene (reference sequence). The CDR3 spans 12 residues. V was trimmed by 5 bases and J by 5 bases, leaving 9 bases between them. CDR3 in amino acids: CATSFTGTEAFF. Written as DNA, the CDR3 is TGTGCCACCAGCTTCACAGGGACTGAAGCTTTCTTT.

This clone has a handful of counts. The chain uses TRBV6-4 and TRBJ2-5; TRBD2 aligns across 9 bases. V lost 3 bases to trimming and J lost 1 base; unmatched junction nucleotides: 0. This CDR3 comprises 14 residues. Per germline, CDR1 MRHNA and CDR2 SNTAGT. CDR3 protein: CASSEAGGQETQYF. The CDR3 coding sequence is TGTGCCAGCAGTGAAGCGGGGGGCCAAGAGACCCAGTACTTC.

The V call is TRBV5-5, the J call TRBJ2-1; 8 bases agree with TRBD2. This CDR3 has 15 amino acids. J lost 7 bases, V lost 2 bases, and 8 bases had no gene match. The germline CDR1 and CDR2 sequences are SGHKS and YYEKEE (reference sequence). The CDR3 region is CASSFAAGGVNEQFF. CDR3 sequence (DNA): TGTGCCAGCAGCTTTGCGGCGGGGGGAGTAAATGAGCAGTTCTTC.